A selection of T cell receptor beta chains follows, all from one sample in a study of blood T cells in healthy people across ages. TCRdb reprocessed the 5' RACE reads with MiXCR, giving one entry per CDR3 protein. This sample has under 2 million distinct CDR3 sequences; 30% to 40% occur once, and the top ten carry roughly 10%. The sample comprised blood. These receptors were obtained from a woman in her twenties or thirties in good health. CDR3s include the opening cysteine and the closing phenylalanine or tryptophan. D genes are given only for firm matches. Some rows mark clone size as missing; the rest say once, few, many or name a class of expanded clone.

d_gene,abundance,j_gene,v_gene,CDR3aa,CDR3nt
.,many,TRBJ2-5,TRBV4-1,CASSQPGGGQETQYF,TGCGCCAGCAGCCAACCAGGGGGAGGGCAAGAGACCCAGTACTTC
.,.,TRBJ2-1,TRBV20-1,CSARDSRWGEPSEQFF,TGCAGTGCTAGAGATTCAAGATGGGGAGAGCCAAGTGAGCAGTTCTTC
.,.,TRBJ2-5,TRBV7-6,CASSLSSAYQETQYF,TGTGCCAGCAGCTTATCGTCGGCCTACCAAGAGACCCAGTACTTC
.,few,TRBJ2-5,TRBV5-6,CASSPQGGAVGETQYF,TGTGCCAGCAGCCCGCAAGGCGGGGCCGTGGGGGAGACCCAGTACTTC
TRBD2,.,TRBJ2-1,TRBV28,CASRGLARVNEQFF,TGTGCCAGCAGGGGACTAGCTCGAGTCAATGAGCAGTTCTTC
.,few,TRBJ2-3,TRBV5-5,CASRRTERFTDTQYF,TGTGCCAGCAGGCGGACAGAAAGGTTCACAGATACGCAGTATTTT
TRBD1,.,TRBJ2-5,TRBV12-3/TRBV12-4,CASSQGTGLRKTQYF,TGTGCCAGCAGCCAGGGGACAGGGTTACGAAAGACCCAGTACTTC
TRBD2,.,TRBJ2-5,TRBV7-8,CASSSFAFSGVQETQYF,TGTGCCAGCAGCTCATTTGCCTTTAGCGGGGTACAAGAGACCCAGTACTTC
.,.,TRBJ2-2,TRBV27,CASRPPGSPGELFF,TGTGCCAGCAGACCCCCAGGGAGCCCCGGGGAGCTGTTTTTT
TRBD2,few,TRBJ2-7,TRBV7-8,CASSLGLAGAEEQYF,TGTGCCAGCAGCTTAGGGCTAGCGGGAGCGGAAGAGCAGTACTTC
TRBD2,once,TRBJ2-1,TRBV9,CASSATGTNGYEQFF,TGTGCCAGCAGCGCCACCGGGACTAACGGCTATGAGCAGTTCTTC
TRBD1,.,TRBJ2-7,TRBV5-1,CASSTSGGGHEQYF,TGCGCCAGCAGCACCTCAGGGGGCGGCCACGAGCAGTACTTC
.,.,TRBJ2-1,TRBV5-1,CASSLDQGFNEQFF,TGCGCCAGCAGCTTGGACCAGGGGTTCAATGAGCAGTTCTTC
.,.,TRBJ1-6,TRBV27,CASSPRGTLENSPLHF,TGTGCCAGCAGTCCCCGGGGGACGCTAGAAAATTCACCCCTCCACTTT
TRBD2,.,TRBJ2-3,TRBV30,CAWSVRAGGQDTQYF,TGTGCCTGGAGTGTACGAGCGGGAGGTCAAGATACGCAGTATTTT
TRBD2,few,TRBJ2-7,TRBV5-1,CASSLVSGSIKSYEQYF,TGCGCCAGCAGCTTGGTTAGCGGGAGCATTAAATCCTACGAGCAGTACTTC
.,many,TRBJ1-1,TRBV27,CASRKTGMNTEAFF,TGTGCCAGCAGAAAGACAGGAATGAACACTGAAGCTTTCTTT
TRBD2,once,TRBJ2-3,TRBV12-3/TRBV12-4,CASTQGLAGLTDVQYF,TGTGCCAGCACCCAAGGACTAGCGGGGCTCACAGATGTGCAGTATTTT
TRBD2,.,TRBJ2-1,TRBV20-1,CSARVSSGPSYNEQFF,TGCAGTGCTAGAGTGAGTAGCGGGCCCTCCTACAATGAGCAGTTCTTC
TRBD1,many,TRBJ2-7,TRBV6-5,CASTNISDRGYEQYF,TGTGCCAGCACCAACATATCGGACAGGGGCTACGAGCAGTACTTC
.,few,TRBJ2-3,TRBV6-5,CASSYSRTVSTDTQYF,TGTGCCAGCAGTTACTCCAGGACAGTATCCACAGATACGCAGTATTTT
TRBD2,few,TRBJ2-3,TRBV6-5,CASSYPTSGGEDTQYF,TGTGCCAGCAGTTACCCGACTAGCGGGGGGGAAGATACGCAGTATTTT
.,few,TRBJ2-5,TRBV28,CASSSAPPRCGETQYF,TGTGCCAGCAGTTCAGCACCGCCTAGATGTGGAGAGACCCAGTACTTC
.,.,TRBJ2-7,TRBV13,CASSPGLGRIYEQYF,TGTGCCAGCAGCCCCGGCCTGGGCAGAATCTACGAGCAGTACTTC
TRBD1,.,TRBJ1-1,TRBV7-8,CASSLAGQGRTEAFF,TGTGCCAGCAGCTTAGCCGGACAGGGGCGTACTGAAGCTTTCTTT
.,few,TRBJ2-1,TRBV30,CAWSVLLRANEQFF,TGTGCCTGGAGTGTACTACTCAGGGCGAATGAGCAGTTCTTC
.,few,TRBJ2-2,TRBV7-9,CASSLYAMQANTGELFF,TGTGCCAGCAGCTTATATGCTATGCAGGCGAACACCGGGGAGCTGTTTTTT
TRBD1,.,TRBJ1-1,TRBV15,CATSRGGQGDTEAFF,TGTGCCACCAGCAGAGGGGGACAGGGGGACACTGAAGCTTTCTTT
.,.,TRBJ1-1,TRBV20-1,CSAAKDSYTEAFF,TGCAGTGCTGCAAAGGACAGCTACACTGAAGCTTTCTTT
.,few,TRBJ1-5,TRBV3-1,CASSQVGYRRDGNQPQHF,TGTGCCAGCAGCCAAGTTGGATACAGGCGGGATGGCAATCAGCCCCAGCATTTT
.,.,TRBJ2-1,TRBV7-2,CAGSLVTMEQFF,TGTGCCGGCAGCTTAGTAACGATGGAGCAGTTCTTC
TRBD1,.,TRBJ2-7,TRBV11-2,CASTRAGQGSYEQYF,TGTGCCAGCACCCGAGCCGGACAGGGGTCCTACGAGCAGTACTTC
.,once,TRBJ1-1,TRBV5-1,CASSRGMLRNTEAFF,TGCGCCAGCAGCAGGGGCATGCTCAGGAACACTGAAGCTTTCTTT
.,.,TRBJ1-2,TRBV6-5,CASSYSAGALGYTF,TGTGCCAGCAGTTACTCAGCAGGGGCACTAGGCTACACCTTC
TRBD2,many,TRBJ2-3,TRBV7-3,CASSLAGNTQYF,TGTGCCTCAAGCCTAGCGGGAAATACGCAGTATTTT